The T cell receptor beta chain described here comes from a study of somatic mutations in cytotoxic T cells in rheumatoid arthritis. For the study at large: Flow cytometry sorted some V beta antibody-stained T-cell populations to nearly 100% purity, V beta1+ cells among them being sequenced for TCRB. Overall study findings and caveats: Among fewer than 75 patients, several showed a largest CD8+ clone that surpassed 20% of CD8+ cells. Statistically, CD8+ T-cell clonality was not significantly distinct between individuals with rheumatoid arthritis and age-matched healthy controls.

The CDR3 sequence is 15 residues long. The germline V gene has CDR1 MNHNY and CDR2 SVGAGI (reference sequence). TCRdb's table, derived via immunoSEQ multiplex PCR, lists solely in-frame clones and lacks some. This sample carries just over 6,500 clones, 75% of them seen once, and the ten largest clones take roughly 35%. In the case of this clone: Its cognate antigen is unknown. At one end, the junction sequence differs from germline, possibly due to a read error.

Source material: CD8+ T cells sorted from blood. J is TRBJ1-5 and V is TRBV6-6; D is possibly TRBD1 (5 bases). This clonotype was obtained from a woman between 55 and 75 years old in good health. The CDR3 bases are TGTGCCAGCAGTAACTCCAGGGTGGGCAATCAGCCCCAGCATTTT. Its protein product is CASSNSRVGNQPQHF.